The T cell receptor beta chain under discussion was sequenced for a study of metastatic and nonmetastatic thyroid tumors. Study-wide background: Where malignant and benign thyroid patients were concerned, repertoires were compared across blood and tumor or nodule tissue.

No patient had received any treatment before thyroid surgery. A word on this clone: Its antigen is currently unknown.

As processed by the authors: Built for papillary thyroid cancer, a distant-metastasis classifier drew on CDR3 differences across clinicopathological groups. With MiXCR, TCRdb reprocessed the PCR reads. These V and J calls are TCRdb output, not the study's own analysis. The sample holds over 10,000 clones, 20% to 30% seen once. Whole-study findings and limits: Malignant tumors reportedly showed significantly higher TCR beta diversity than benign nodules in both blood and tumor.

Looked up from germline, CDR1 is SGHDT and CDR2 is YYEEEE. The CDR3 runs to 13 residues. Losses at the gene ends were 4 bases for V and 7 bases for J; bases not matched to a gene: 8. The chain has TRBV5-6 and TRBJ2-7; TRBD1 matches at 7 bases. This TCR came from a female donor with papillary thyroid cancer or a benign thyroid nodule (not recorded which). Some clones in this sample may be carry-over from other donors' samples. The sample consisted of tumor tissue. DNA for the CDR3: TGTGCCAGCAGCCAGACAGGGCCTCGGGAGCAGTACTTC. The encoded protein is CASSQTGPREQYF.